This TCR beta chain comes out of a study of identical twins. Each cDNA held unique molecular identifiers, and template switching gave it a universal primer site. Using its own MiXCR run on the 5' RACE reads, TCRdb lists one record per CDR3 protein. The sample gives under 300,000 distinct CDR3 sequences, roughly 8% of which show up once; less than 4% is in the top ten. V was cut by 3 bases and J by 3 bases, with 11 bases left in between. CDR3 size: 14 residues. CDR1 and CDR2 from the germline V gene are MDHEN and SYDVKM. The data also belong to a second study, concerning yellow fever vaccine responses in identical twins.

The TCR sequence derives from a woman aged 18 to 35 in good health. This chain joins TRBV28 and TRBJ1-2; D may be TRBD1 (5 bases). Material for sequencing was CD8+ T cells sorted from blood. CDR3: CASSLKGWDYGYTF. The CDR3 DNA follows: TGTGCCAGCAGTTTGAAGGGGTGGGACTATGGCTACACCTTC.